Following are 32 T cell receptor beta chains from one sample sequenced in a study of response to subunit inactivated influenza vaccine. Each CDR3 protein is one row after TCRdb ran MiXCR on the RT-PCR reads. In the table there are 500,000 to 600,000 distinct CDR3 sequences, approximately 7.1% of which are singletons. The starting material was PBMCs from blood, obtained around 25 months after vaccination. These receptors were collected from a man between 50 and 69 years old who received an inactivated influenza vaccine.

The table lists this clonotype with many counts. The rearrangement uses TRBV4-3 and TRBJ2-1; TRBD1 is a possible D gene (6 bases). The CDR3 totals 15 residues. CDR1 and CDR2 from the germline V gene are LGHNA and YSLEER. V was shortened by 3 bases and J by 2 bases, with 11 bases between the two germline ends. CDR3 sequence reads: CASSQYRDAYNEQFF. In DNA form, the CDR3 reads TGCGCCAGCAGCCAGTACAGGGACGCCTACAATGAGCAGTTCTTC.

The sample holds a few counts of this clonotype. The DNA for the CDR3 is TGCAGTGCTAGAGATACGGGGGGAGCAACCGGGGAGCTGTTTTTT. It specifies CSARDTGGATGELFF. The chain couples TRBV20-1 to TRBJ2-2; 7 bases are a match to TRBD2. The germline V gene has CDR1 DFQATT and CDR2 SNEGSKA (reference sequence). Trimming at V came to 0 bases and at J to 5 bases, leaving 6 bases not matched to a gene. This CDR3 has 15 amino acids.

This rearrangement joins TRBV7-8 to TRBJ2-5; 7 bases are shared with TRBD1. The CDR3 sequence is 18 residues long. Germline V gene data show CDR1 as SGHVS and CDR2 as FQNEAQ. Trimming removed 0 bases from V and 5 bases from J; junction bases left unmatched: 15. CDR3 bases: TGTGCCAGCAGCTTAGCGCTTGAGGGGGCGAACGCCCAGGAGACCCAGTACTTC. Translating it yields CASSLALEGANAQETQYF. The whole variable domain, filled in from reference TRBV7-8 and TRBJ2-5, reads GAGVSQSPRYKVAKRGQDVALRCDPISGHVSLFWYQQALGQGPEFLTYFQNEAQLDKSGLPSDRFFAERPEGSVSTLKIQRTQQEDSAVYLCASSLALEGANAQETQYFGPGTRLLVL.

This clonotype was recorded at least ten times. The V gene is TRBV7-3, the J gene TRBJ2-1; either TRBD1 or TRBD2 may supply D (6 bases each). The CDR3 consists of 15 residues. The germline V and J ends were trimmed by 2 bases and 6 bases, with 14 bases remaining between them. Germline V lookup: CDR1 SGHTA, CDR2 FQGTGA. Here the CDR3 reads CASSLDGGQVNEQFF. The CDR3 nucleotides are TGTGCCAGCAGCTTAGATGGGGGGCAGGTCAATGAGCAGTTCTTC. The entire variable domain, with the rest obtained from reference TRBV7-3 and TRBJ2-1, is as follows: GAGVSQTPSNKVTEKGKYVELRCDPISGHTALYWYRQSLGQGPEFLIYFQGTGAADDSGLPNDRFFAVRPEGSVSTLKIQRTERGDSAVYLCASSLDGGQVNEQFFGPGTRLTVL.

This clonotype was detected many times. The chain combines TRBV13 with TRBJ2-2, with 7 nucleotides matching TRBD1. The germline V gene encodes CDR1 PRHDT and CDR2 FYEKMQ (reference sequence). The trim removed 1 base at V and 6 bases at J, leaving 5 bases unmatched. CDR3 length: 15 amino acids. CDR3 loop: CASSLVGQGAGELFF. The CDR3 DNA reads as TGTGCCAGCAGCTTAGTCGGTCAGGGGGCCGGGGAGCTGTTTTTT.

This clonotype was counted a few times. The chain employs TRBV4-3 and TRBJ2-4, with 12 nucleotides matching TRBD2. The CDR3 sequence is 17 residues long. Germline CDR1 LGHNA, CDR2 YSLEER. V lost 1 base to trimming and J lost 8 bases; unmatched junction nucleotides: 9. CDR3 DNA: TGCGCCAGCAGCCAAGGAACTAGCGGGAGGAATGGGTACATTCAGTACTTC. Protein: CASSQGTSGRNGYIQYF.

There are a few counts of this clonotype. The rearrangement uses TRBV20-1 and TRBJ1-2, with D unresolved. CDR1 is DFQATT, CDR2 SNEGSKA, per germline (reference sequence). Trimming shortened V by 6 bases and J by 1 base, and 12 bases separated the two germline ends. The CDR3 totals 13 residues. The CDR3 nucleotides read TGCAGTGCCCGAGTAATTGATAACTATGGCTACACCTTC. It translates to CSARVIDNYGYTF.

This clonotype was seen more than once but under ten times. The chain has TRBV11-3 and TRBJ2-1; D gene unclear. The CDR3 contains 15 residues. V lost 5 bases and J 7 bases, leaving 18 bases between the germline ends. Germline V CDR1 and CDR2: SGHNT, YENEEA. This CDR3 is CASSPGPYGPNEQFF. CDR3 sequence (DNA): TGTGCCAGCAGCCCCGGACCCTACGGTCCGAATGAGCAGTTCTTC.

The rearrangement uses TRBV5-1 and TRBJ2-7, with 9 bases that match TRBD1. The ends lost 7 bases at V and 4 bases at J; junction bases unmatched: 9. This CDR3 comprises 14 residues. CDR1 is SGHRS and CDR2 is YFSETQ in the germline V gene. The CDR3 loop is CASGRGGQGYEQYF. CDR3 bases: TGCGCCAGCGGAAGGGGGGGACAGGGATACGAGCAGTACTTC. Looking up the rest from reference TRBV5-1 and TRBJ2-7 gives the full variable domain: KAGVTQTPRYLIKTRGQQVTLSCSPISGHRSVSWYQQTPGQGLQFLFEYFSETQRNKGNFPGRFSGRQFSNSRSEMNVSTLELGDSALYLCASGRGGQGYEQYFGPGTRLTVT.

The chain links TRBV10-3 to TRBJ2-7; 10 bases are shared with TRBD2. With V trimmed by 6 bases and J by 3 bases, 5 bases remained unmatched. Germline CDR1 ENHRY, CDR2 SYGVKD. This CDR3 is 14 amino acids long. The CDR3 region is CAIRGTSAYYEQYF. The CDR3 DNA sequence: TGTGCCATCAGGGGGACTAGCGCCTACTACGAGCAGTACTTC.

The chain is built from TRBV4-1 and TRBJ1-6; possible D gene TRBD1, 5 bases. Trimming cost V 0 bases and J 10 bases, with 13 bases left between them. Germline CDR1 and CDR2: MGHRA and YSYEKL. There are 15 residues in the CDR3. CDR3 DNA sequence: TGCGCCAGCAGCCAAGATGGGGCGGGAAGGTCACCCCTCCACTTT. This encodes CASSQDGAGRSPLHF.

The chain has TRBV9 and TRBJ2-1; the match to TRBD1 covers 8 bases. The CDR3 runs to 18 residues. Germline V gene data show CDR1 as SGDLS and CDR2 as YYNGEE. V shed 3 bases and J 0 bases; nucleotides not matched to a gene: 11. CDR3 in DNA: TGTGCCAGCAGCGGACCGCCAGGGGGCTATTACTCCTACAATGAGCAGTTCTTC. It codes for CASSGPPGGYYSYNEQFF.

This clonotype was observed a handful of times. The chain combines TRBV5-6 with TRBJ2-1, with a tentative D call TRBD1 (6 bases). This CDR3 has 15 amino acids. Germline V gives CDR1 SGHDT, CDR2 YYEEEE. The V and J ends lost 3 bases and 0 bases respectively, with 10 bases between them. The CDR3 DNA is TGTGCCAGCAGCTCAGGGGTGGGCTCCTACAATGAGCAGTTCTTC. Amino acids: CASSSGVGSYNEQFF.

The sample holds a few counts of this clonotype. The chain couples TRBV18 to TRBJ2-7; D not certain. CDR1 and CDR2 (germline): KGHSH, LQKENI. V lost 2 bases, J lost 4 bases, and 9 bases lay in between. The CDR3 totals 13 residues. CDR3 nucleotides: TGTGCCAGCTCACCAACCCGCTGGTACGAGCAGTACTTC. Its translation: CASSPTRWYEQYF.

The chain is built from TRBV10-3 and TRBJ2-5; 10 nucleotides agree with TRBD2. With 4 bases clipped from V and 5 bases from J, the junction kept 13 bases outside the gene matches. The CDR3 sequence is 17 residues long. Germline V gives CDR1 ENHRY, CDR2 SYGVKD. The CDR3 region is CAISGASGGAMSETQYF. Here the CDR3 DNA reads TGTGCCATCAGTGGAGCGAGCGGGGGGGCAATGTCGGAGACCCAGTACTTC.

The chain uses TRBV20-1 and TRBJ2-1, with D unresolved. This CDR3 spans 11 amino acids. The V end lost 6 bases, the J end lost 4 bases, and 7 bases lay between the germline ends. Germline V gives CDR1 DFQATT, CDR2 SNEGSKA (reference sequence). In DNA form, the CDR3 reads TGCAGTGCGCGAAGTTACAATGAGCAGTTCTTC. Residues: CSARSYNEQFF.

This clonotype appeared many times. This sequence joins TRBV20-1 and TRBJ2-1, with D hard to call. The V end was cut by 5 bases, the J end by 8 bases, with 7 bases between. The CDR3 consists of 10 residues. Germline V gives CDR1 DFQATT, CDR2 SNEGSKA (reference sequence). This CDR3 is CSAPFDEQFF. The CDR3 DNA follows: TGCAGTGCTCCATTCGATGAGCAGTTCTTC.

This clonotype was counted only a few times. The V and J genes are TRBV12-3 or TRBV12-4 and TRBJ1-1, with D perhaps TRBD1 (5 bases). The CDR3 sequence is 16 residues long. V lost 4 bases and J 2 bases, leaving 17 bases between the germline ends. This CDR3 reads CASSSLRRTLNTEAFF. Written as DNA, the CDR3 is TGTGCCAGCAGTTCACTTAGGCGGACACTTAACACTGAAGCTTTCTTT.

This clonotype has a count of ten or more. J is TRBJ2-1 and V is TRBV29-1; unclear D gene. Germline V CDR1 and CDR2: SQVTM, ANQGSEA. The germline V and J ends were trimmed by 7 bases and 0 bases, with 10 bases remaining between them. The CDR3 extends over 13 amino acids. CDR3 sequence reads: CSATTRSYNEQFF. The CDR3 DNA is TGCAGCGCAACGACCCGCTCCTACAATGAGCAGTTCTTC.

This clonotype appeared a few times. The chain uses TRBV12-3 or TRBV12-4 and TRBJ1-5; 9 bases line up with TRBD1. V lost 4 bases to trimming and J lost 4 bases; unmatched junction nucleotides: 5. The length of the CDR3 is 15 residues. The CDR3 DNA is TGTGCCAGCAGTTCCCGCGGGACAGGGAATCAGCCCCAGCATTTT. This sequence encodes CASSSRGTGNQPQHF.

CDR3 sequence: CATSVPDLDTQYF. The CDR3 nucleotides are TGTGCCACCAGTGTTCCTGACTTGGATACGCAGTATTTT. The chain couples TRBV24-1 to TRBJ2-3; D remains unclear. The CDR3 loop spans 13 amino acids. Germline loops: CDR1 KGHDR, CDR2 SFDVKD. Trimming stripped 5 bases from V and 6 bases from J, with 11 bases between.

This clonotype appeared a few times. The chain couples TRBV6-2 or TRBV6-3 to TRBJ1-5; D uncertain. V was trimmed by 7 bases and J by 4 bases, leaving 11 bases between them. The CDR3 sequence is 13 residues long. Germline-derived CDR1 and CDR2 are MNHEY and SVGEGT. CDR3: CASNSQINQPQHF. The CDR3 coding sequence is TGTGCCAGCAATAGTCAGATTAATCAGCCCCAGCATTTT.

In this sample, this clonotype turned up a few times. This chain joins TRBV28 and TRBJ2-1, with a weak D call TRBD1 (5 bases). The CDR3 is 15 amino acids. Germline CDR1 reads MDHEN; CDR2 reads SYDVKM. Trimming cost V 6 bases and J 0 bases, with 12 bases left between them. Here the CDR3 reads CASRQDISSYNEQFF. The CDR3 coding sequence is TGTGCCAGCAGGCAGGACATTAGCTCCTACAATGAGCAGTTCTTC.

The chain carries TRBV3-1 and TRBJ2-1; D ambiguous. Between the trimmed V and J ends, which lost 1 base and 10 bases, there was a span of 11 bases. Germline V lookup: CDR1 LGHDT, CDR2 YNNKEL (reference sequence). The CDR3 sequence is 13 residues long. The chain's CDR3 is CASSQALAEEQFF. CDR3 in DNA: TGTGCCAGCAGCCAAGCGTTGGCAGAGGAGCAGTTCTTC.

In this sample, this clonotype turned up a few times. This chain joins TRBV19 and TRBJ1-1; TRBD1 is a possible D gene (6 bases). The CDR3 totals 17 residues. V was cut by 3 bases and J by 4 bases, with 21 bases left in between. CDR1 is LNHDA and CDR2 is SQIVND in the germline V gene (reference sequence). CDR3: CASSMRQYRVVSTEAFF. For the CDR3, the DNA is TGTGCCAGTAGTATGAGGCAGTACAGGGTGGTTTCCACTGAAGCTTTCTTT.

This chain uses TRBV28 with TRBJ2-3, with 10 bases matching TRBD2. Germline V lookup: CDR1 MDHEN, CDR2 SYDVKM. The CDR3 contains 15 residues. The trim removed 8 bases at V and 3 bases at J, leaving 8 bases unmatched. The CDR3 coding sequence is TGTGCCAGCGGCCCTCTAGCGGGAGTTACAGATACGCAGTATTTT. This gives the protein CASGPLAGVTDTQYF.

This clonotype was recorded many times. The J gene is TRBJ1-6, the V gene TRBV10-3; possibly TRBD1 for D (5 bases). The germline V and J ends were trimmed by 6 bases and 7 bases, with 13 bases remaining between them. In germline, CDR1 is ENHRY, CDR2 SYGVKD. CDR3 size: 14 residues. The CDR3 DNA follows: TGTGCCATCAGGGCGGGACGGGAAAATTCACCCCTCCACTTT. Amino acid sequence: CAIRAGRENSPLHF.

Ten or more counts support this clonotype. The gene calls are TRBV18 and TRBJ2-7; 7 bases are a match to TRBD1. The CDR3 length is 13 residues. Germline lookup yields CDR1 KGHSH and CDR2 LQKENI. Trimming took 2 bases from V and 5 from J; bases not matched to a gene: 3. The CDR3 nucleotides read TGTGCCAGCTCACCAGACAGGGCCAACGAGCAGTACTTC. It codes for CASSPDRANEQYF.

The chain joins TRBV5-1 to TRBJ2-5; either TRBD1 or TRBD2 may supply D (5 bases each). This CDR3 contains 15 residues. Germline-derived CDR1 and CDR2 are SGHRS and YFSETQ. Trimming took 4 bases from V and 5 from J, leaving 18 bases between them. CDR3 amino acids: CASSARRGARETQYF. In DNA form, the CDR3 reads TGCGCCAGCAGCGCCCGAAGAGGGGCCAGGGAGACCCAGTACTTC.

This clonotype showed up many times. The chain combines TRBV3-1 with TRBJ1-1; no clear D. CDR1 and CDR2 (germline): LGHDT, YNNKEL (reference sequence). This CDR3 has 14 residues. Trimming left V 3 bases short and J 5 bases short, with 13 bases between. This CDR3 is CASSHGRSYTEAFF. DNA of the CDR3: TGTGCCAGCAGCCATGGCAGGTCGTATACTGAAGCTTTCTTT.

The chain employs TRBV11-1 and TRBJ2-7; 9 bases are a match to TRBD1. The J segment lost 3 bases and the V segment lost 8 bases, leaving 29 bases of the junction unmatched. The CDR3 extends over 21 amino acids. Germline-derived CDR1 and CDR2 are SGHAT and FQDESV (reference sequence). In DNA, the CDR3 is TGTGCCAGCCAACCGGGTCCATTGGCCTTAACAGGGGGCTTACCGGGCTACGAGCAGTACTTC. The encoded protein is CASQPGPLALTGGLPGYEQYF. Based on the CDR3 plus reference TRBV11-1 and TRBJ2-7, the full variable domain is EAEVAQSPRYKITEKSQAVAFWCDPISGHATLYWYRQILGQGPELLVQFQDESVVDDSQLPKDRFSAERLKGVDSTLKIQPAELGDSAMYLCASQPGPLALTGGLPGYEQYFGPGTRLTVT.

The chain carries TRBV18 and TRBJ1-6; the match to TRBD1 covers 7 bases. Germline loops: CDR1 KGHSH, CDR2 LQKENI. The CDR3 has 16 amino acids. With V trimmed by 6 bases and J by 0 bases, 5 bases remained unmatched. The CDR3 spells CASSGQTFSYNSPLHF. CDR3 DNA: TGTGCCAGCTCGGGACAGACCTTCTCCTATAATTCACCCCTCCACTTT.